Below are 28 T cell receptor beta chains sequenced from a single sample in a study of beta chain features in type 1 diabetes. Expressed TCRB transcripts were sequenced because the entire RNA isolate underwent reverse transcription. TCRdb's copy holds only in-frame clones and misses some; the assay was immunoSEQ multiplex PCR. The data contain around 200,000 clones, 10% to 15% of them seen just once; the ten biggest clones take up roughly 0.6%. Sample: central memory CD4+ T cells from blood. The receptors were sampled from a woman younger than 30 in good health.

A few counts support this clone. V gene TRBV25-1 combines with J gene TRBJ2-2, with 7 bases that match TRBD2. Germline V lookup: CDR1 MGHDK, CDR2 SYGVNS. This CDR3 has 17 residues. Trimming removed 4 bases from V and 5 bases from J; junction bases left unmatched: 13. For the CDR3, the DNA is TGTGCCAGCAGTGGGGCTGGGGGGGTCGTAGCGACCGGGGAGCTGTTTTTT. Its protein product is CASSGAGGVVATGELFF.

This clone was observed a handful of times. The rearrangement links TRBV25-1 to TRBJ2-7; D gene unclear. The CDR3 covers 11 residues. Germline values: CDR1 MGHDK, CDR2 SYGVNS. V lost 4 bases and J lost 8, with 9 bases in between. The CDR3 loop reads CASSAGLKQYF. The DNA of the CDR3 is TGTGCCAGCAGTGCCGGTTTGAAGCAGTACTTC.

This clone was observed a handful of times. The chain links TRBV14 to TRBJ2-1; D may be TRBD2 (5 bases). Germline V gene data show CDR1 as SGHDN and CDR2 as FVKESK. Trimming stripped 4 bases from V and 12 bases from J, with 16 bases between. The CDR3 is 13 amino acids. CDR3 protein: CASSRLVREGQFF. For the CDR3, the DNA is TGTGCCAGCAGCCGCCTCGTACGAGAGGGGCAGTTCTTC.

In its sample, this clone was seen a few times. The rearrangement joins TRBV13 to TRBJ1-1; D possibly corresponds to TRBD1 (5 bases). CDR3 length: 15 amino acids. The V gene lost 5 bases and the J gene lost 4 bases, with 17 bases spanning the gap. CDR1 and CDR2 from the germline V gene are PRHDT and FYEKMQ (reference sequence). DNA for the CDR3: TGTGCCAGCAGCACCCGCGGCAGGGATGTCACTGAAGCTTTCTTT. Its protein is CASSTRGRDVTEAFF. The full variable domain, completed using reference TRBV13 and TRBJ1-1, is AAGVIQSPRHLIKEKRETATLKCYPIPRHDTVYWYQQGPGQDPQFLISFYEKMQSDKGSIPDRFSAQQFSDYHSELNMSSLELGDSALYFCASSTRGRDVTEAFFGQGTRLTVV.

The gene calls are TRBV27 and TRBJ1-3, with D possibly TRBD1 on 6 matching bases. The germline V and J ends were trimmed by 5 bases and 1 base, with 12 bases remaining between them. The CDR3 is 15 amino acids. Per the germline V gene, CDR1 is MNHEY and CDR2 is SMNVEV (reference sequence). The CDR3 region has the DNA TGTGCCAGCAGTCCAAACAGGGCATCTGGAAACACCATATATTTT. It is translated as CASSPNRASGNTIYF.

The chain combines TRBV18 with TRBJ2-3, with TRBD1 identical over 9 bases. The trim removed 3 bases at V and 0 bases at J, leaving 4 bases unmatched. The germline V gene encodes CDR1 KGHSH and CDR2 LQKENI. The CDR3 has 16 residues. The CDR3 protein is CASSPRGTGSTDTQYF. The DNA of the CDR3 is TGTGCCAGCTCACCCCGTGGGACAGGGAGCACAGATACGCAGTATTTT.

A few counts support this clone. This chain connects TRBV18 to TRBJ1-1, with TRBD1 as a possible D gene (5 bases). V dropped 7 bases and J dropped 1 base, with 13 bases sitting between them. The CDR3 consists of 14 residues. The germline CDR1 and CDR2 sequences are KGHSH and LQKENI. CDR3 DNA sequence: TGTGCCAGCTTAACAGGAAACGCGAACACTGAAGCTTTCTTT. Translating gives CASLTGNANTEAFF.

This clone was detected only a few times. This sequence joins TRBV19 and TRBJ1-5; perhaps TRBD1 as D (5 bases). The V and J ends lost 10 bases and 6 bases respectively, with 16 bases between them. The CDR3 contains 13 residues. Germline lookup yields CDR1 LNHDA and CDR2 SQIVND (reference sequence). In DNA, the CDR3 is TGTGCCACCAAGGGGCAGGGCACTCAGCCCCAGCATTTT. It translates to CATKGQGTQPQHF.

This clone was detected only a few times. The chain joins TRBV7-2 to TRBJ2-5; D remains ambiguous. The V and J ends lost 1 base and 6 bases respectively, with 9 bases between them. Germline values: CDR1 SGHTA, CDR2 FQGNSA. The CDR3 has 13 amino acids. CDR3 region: CASSLDFQKTQYF. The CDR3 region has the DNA TGTGCCAGCAGCTTAGATTTCCAGAAGACCCAGTACTTC. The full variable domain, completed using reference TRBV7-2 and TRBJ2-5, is GAGVSQSPSNKVTEKGKDVELRCDPISGHTALYWYRQSLGQGLEFLIYFQGNSAPDKSGLPSDRFSAERTGGSVSTLTIQRTQQEDSAVYLCASSLDFQKTQYFGPGTRLLVL.

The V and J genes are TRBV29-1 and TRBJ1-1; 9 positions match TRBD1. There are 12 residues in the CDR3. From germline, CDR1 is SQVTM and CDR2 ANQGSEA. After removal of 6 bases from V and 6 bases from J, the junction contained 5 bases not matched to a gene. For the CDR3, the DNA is TGCAGCGTCCTAAGACAGGGGGCTGAAGCTTTCTTT. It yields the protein CSVLRQGAEAFF. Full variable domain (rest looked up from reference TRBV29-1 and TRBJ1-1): SAVISQKPSRDICQRGTSLTIQCQVDSQVTMMFWYRQQPGQSLTLIATANQGSEATYESGFVIDKFPISRPNLTFSTLTVSNMSPEDSSIYLCSVLRQGAEAFFGQGTRLTVV.

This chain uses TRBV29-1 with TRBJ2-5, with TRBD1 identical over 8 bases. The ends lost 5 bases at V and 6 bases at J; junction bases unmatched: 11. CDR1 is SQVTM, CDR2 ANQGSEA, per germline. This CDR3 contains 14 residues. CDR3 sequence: CSVITSTGVKTQYF. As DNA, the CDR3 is TGCAGCGTTATCACTTCGACAGGGGTTAAGACCCAGTACTTC.

The CDR3 sequence: CASSLNQGAVKTQYF. The CDR3 region has the DNA TGTGCCAGCAGTTTAAATCAGGGGGCGGTAAAGACCCAGTACTTC. V usage is TRBV28 and J usage is TRBJ2-5; TRBD1 matches 8 bases. Germline V gives CDR1 MDHEN, CDR2 SYDVKM. After removal of 2 bases from V and 6 bases from J, the junction contained 8 bases not matched to a gene. The CDR3 spans 15 residues.

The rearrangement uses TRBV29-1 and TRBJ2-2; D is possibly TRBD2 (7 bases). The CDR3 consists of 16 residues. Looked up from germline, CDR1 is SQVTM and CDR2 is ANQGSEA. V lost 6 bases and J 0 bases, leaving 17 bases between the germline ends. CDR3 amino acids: CSVRGRGMANTGELFF. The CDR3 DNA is TGCAGCGTGAGGGGGAGGGGAATGGCGAACACCGGGGAGCTGTTTTTT.

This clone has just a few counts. The CDR3 reads CASSARGTQETQYF. Here the CDR3 DNA reads TGTGCCAGCAGTGCCCGAGGTACCCAAGAGACCCAGTACTTC. The gene calls are TRBV7-2 and TRBJ2-5; D not certain. Between the trimmed V and J ends, which lost 6 bases and 1 base, there was a span of 12 bases. CDR3 length: 14 amino acids. Germline V gives CDR1 SGHTA, CDR2 FQGNSA.

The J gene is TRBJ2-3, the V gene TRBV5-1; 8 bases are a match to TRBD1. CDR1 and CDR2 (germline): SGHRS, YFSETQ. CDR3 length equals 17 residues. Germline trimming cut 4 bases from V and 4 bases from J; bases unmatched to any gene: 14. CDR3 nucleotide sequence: TGCGCCAGCAGCGTTGATCCCCCCGGACAGGGATCAGATACGCAGTATTTT. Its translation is CASSVDPPGQGSDTQYF. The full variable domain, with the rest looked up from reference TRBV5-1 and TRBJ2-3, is KAGVTQTPRYLIKTRGQQVTLSCSPISGHRSVSWYQQTPGQGLQFLFEYFSETQRNKGNFPGRFSGRQFSNSRSEMNVSTLELGDSALYLCASSVDPPGQGSDTQYFGPGTRLTVL.

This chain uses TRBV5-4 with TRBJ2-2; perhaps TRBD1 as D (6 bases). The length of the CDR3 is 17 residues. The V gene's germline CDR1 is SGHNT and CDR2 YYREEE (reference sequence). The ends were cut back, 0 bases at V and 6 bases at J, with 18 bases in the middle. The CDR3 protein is CASSLGGRGASPGELFF. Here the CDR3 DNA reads TGTGCCAGCAGCTTGGGCGGCAGGGGCGCATCCCCCGGGGAGCTGTTTTTT.

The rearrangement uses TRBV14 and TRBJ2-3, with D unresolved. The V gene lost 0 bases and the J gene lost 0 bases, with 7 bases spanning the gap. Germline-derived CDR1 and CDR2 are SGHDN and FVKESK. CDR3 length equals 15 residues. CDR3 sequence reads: CASSQDMTSTDTQYF. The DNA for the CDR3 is TGTGCCAGCAGCCAAGATATGACTAGCACAGATACGCAGTATTTT.

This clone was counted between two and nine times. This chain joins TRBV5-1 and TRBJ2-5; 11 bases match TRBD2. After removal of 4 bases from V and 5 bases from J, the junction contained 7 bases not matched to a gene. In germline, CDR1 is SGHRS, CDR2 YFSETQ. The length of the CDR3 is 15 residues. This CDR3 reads CASSLLAGGRETQYF. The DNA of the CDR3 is TGCGCCAGCAGCCTCTTAGCGGGAGGGCGGGAGACCCAGTACTTC.

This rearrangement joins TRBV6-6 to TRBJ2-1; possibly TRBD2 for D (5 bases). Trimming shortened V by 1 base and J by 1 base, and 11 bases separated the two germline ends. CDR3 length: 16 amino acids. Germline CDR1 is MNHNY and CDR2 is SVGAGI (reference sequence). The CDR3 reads CASSYYAEGSYNEQFF. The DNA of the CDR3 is TGTGCCAGCAGTTACTACGCAGAGGGATCCTACAATGAGCAGTTCTTC.

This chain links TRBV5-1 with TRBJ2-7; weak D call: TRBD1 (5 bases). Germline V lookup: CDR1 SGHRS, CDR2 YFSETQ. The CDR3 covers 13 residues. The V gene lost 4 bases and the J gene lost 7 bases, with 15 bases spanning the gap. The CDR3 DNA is TGCGCCAGCAGCCTTAGGGGCGGTACAGAGCAGTACTTC. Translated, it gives CASSLRGGTEQYF.

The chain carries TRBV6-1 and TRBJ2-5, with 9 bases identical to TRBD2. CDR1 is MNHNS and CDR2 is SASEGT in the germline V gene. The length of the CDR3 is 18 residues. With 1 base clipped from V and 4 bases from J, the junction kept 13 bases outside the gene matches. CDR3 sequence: CASSEEKLAGGVRETQYF. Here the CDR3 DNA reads TGTGCCAGCAGTGAAGAGAAGTTGGCGGGAGGGGTTCGAGAGACCCAGTACTTC.

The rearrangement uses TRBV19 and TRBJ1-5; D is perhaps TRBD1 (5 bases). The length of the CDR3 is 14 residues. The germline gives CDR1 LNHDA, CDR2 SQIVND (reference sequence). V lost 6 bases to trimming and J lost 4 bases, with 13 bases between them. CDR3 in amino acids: CASRFDRQNQPQHF. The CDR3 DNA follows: TGTGCCAGTAGATTCGACAGACAAAATCAGCCCCAGCATTTT.

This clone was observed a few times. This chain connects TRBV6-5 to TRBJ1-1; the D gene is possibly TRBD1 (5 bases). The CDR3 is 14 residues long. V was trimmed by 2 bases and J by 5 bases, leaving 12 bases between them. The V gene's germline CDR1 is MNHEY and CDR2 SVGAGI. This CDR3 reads CASSYPGQGTEAFF. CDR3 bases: TGTGCCAGCAGTTACCCTGGACAAGGGACTGAAGCTTTCTTT.

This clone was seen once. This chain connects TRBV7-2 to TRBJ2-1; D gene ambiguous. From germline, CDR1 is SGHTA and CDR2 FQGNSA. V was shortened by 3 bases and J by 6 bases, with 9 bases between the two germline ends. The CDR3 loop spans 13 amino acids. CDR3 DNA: TGTGCCAGCAGCTTCTATCTAACCAATGAGCAGTTCTTC. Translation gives CASSFYLTNEQFF.

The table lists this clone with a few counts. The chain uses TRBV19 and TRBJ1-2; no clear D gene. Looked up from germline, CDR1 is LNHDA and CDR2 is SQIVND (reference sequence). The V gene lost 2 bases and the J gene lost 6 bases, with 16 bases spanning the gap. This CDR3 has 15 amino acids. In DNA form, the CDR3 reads TGTGCCAGTAGTATACCGGAAAAGAGGCACGATGGCTACACCTTC. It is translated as CASSIPEKRHDGYTF.

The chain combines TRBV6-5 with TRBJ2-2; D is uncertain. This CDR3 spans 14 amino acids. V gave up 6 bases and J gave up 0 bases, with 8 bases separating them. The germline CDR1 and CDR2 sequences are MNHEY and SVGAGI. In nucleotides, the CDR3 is TGTGCCAGCAGGATGGCCCCGAACACCGGGGAGCTGTTTTTT. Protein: CASRMAPNTGELFF.

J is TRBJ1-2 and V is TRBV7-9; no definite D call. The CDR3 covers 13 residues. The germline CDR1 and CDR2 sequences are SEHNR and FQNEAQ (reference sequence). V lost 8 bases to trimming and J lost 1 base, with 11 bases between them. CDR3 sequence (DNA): TGTGCCAGCGAGGAAACCCATAACTATGGCTACACCTTC. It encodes CASEETHNYGYTF.

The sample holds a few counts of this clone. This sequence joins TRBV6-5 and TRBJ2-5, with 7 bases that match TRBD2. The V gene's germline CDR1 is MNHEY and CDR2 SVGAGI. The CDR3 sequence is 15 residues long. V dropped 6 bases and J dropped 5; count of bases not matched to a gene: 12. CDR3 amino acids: CASSLSPGLQETQYF. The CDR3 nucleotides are TGTGCCAGCAGCCTGAGCCCGGGACTACAGGAGACCCAGTACTTC.